This T cell receptor (beta chain) was profiled in a study of shared clonotypes between healthy human individuals (dated by TCRdb to between 2020 and 2021). As for the study more broadly: The cohort comprised two women and a few men aged 18 to 49 years. Per donor, three plates each were used for CD4 naive and CD4 memory, two for CD8 naive, and one for CD8 memory. To estimate repertoire size and how much clonotype sharing occurs between individuals, the study deeply sequenced the blood TCR repertoires of several healthy adults. Different laboratories and diverse techniques were used to prepare libraries and sequence TCR repertoires, to increase sequencing depth and limit assay-specific biases. Between about 0.94 and 8.9 billion PBMCs per donor were obtained by leukapheresis. The research as a whole found: Clonotypes shared by all four sorted-subset donors showed higher generation probabilities than non-shared clonotypes. Pairwise subsampling led to the expectation that sequencing depth would affect the degree of clonotype sharing among donors. Naive subsets generally had larger estimated clonotype richness than memory subsets. Because the study included only a small number of donors, the genetic and exposure-history diversity represented was limited. Sharing across a few donors was observed for approximately 5% of naive CD4, less than 4% of naive CD8, over 2% of memory CD4, and 0.4% of memory CD8 clonotypes. Only blood was sampled, and tissue TCR repertoires likely differ from those in blood. Even with the large sequencing depth, rarefaction of the sorted-subset datasets indicated that sequencing was incomplete.

For the CD8 naive samples, CD45RO-negative cells were positively selected for CCR7, yielding a CD45RA+CCR7+ population from which TemRA cells were excluded. Donors were healthy HIV-negative adults with no recently reported acute infections or vaccinations. Every donor was a Caucasian adult residing in Nashville, Tennessee, USA. After blood collection by leukapheresis, PBMCs were isolated using Ficoll-Histopaque density gradient centrifugation and then cryopreserved in the vapor phase of liquid nitrogen. Analytical flow cytometry was used to check the purity and quantity of each magnetically sorted T cell population. From each sorted fraction, genomic DNA was isolated and quantified by UV absorbance on a Nanodrop 2000c. Using the deep immunoSEQ assay, TCR CDR3 regions were amplified from genomic DNA by multiplex PCR. For each cell subset, the extracted genomic DNA was distributed evenly across all wells of several immunoSEQ 96-well plates, and each plate served as one replicate. For sorted subsets, each replicate PCR was loaded with 200 ng genomic DNA, equivalent to about 33,000 T cell genomes. The purified libraries were quantified using a Qubit 3.0 fluorometer, sized with a Bioanalyzer 2100, and then quantified again using the KAPA Library Quantification kit. A separate single-read 150-cycle Illumina NextSeq 550 flow cell was used to sequence each immunoSEQ 96-well plate. The authors processed their data as follows. Because the immunoSEQ output included only junctional sequences and no quality scores, the filtering could not be the same as the filtering used for full-length reads. Sequences were annotated with PyIR, a Python wrapper for IgBLAST v1.9, using IMGT germline references to assign V/J genes and CDR3. Reads were removed for weak V/J assignments (E-value above 1e-6), missing CDR3, stop codons, out-of-frame junctions, or ambiguous translated residues. V3J clonotypes were defined as sequences sharing an identical inferred V gene, J gene, and CDR3 amino acid sequence. To compute the percentage overlap between repertoires, the number of shared unique clonotypes was divided by the size of the smaller repertoire. Three approaches were used to assess repertoire richness: RTK rarefaction, the Chao1 estimator, and Recon v2.1 estimates of unobserved clonotypes. OLGA was used to compute generation probabilities for all TCRbeta clonotypes that the gDNA method yielded from a handful of donors. The table comes from immuneACCESS by way of TCRdb, which keeps in-frame sequences with V and J called. Part of the clones is missing from these tables; in studies checked, under half for an unresolved V gene and the rest for unknown reasons. Clone size and V and J calls were adopted from that table, with D and trimming inferred from the DNA. The sample table lists some 740,000 clones, around 92% of them with a count of one. The ten top clones hold more than 20% of the sample.

Comment on this clone: Its cognate antigen has yet to be identified. No much larger clone exists at a distance of one base, and base qualities are not known.

This receptor was obtained from a man aged 30 to 39 in good health. Sequencing was performed on naive CD8+ T cells sorted from blood. What this sample's cell subset or site label stands for: CD45RA+CCR7+.

In nucleotides, the sequence is TGTGCCAGCAGCTCGACAGGGGGAGGGATGAACACTGAAGCTTTCTTT. Protein translation: CASSSTGGGMNTEAFF. The rearrangement combines TRBV7-2 with TRBJ1-1; TRBD1 lines up with 9 middle nucleotides. The germline V gene encodes CDR1 SGHTA and CDR2 FQGNSA. The CDR3 runs 16 residues from the cysteine to the phenylalanine. The sequence is cut down to CDR3 DNA, 48 bases in frame from base 1. Trimming leaves V shorter by 4 bases and J shorter by 0 bases, with the junction holding 6 bases beyond the gene matches. With the portions outside the CDR3 filled from the reference TRBV7-2 and TRBJ1-1 genes, the complete variable region becomes GAGVSQSPSNKVTEKGKDVELRCDPISGHTALYWYRQSLGQGLEFLIYFQGNSAPDKSGLPSDRFSAERTGGSVSTLTIQRTQQEDSAVYLCASSSTGGGMNTEAFFGQGTRLTVV.